This paragraph reports one TCR beta chain. It has no known antigen specificity. One base away there is no much larger clone; base qualities are not given. This sample is part of a study of long-term antiretroviral therapy in people with HIV (dated by TCRdb to 2021 to 2024). Context from the whole study: The earliest samples were collected approximately a decade before the 2015 WHO recommendation for immediate ART, a period when ART was typically delayed until CD4 counts fell. No cross-contamination during QIAcube processing turned up in test extractions that ran a monoclonal T-cell line alongside about 30 polyclonal samples. A total of 150 to 200 cryopreserved PBMC samples came from 25 to 35 adults with confirmed HIV infection and were collected serially over a mean of roughly six years (range 1-12). Of the roughly 30 participants with HIV, about a dozen were female. A retrospective serial study tested whether changes in peripheral blood TRB repertoire composition and diversity were associated with ART initiation and durable HIV suppression.

From its cysteine to its phenylalanine, the CDR3 spans 15 amino acids. Only CDR3 DNA is held: 45 bases, read in frame from base 1. CDR1 and CDR2, per the germline V gene, are SGHRS and YFSETQ. V trim: 4 bases; J trim: 0 bases; unmatched bases: 6. Study-wide findings and limitations: The repertoire was dominated across all time points by expanded TRB clones identified before ART initiation, although this dominance was seen to fluctuate and to decrease in many PLHIV after ART. The samples were dated from the mid-2000s to the late 2010s, and the ART regimens that were used may be less effective than current ART regimens. Narrower CDR3 length ranges were observed in HIV repertoires than in controls, and an antigen-experienced repertoire with only a slight naive shift after ART was suggested by the network structure. Since PBMC availability was limited, sequencing covered only the TCR beta chain, with no alpha chain pairing. A significant increase in TRB diversity was found to be associated with ART initiation, although TRB diversity was observed to remain significantly below that of transplant donor controls even after long-term ART. Inferences about post-ART repertoire changes are limited because no data were available on ART adherence, viral resistance or therapy changes. Because cell numbers in pre-ART samples were limited, unsorted PBMC were profiled instead of sorted CD4+ and CD8+ T cells.

The immunoSEQ hsTCRB v3.0 assay was used at survey level resolution to sequence the TRB variable region. A depth of roughly 40,000-55,000 T-cell genomes per sample was targeted for TRB sequencing. An Illumina MiSeq with a v3 150-cycle kit was used to sequence the pooled TRB libraries. In the original analysis: Repertoire analysis was performed in R inside a reproducible Nextflow workflow that covered QC, data transformation and analysis. LymphoSeq2, an R package for exploring AIRR-Seq data, was used to implement the custom analyses. A few samples that yielded fewer than 5000 total TRB sequences were excluded, so that 188 HIV repertoires were analyzed. Among the roughly 190 retained HIV repertoires, 55 to 60 were collected before ART initiation and around 130 after ART initiation. Repertoires were downsampled to 5000 TRB nucleotide sequences, and summary statistics were averaged over 100 downsampling iterations. Only TRB sequences with CDR3 regions of at least seven amino acids were retained for analysis. Diversity was measured with a Shannon entropy-derived clonality score and the Gini coefficient. In repertoire networks, the top 5000 CDR3 amino acid sequences were linked whenever an edit distance of one separated two sequences. For TRB CDR3 amino acid sequences, antigen specificity groups and MHC restriction were predicted with GLIPH2. CDR3 amino acid sequences were matched against VDJdb and McPAS-TCR to flag known CMV, EBV, HIV or tissue antigen associations. Pre-ART, post-ART and control groups were compared with Wilcoxon signed-rank tests and Holm-Bonferroni correction. TCRdb re-hosts the immuneACCESS table, in-frame sequences only. Its copies lack some clones; in the studies checked, an unresolved V gene accounts for under half of them, and the cause for the rest is not known. V and J calls and clone size are given by that table; D and trimming were obtained from the DNA. The table for this sample lists 18,000 or so clones; around 87% of them were counted only once. The top ten clonotypes cover around 9.1% of the sample.

Participants were included only if at least one PBMC sample before ART initiation and at least two post-ART samples were available. Treatment was received in the United States of America by all participants with HIV. Before DNA extraction, cryopreserved samples of roughly 0.95-10 million PBMC were thawed and washed. At the time of the earliest PBMC sample, participants with HIV were aged between 23 and 54 years. PBMC samples were contributed by each participant from 1-4 timepoints before ART initiation and 2-8 timepoints after ART initiation, with a median of 7 samples. Serial HIV viral load, CD4+ T-cell count, ART history and demographic data were obtained for every participant. Genomic DNA was extracted from unsorted PBMC with a Qiagen kit on a QIAcube, with processing performed in batches of 12 samples.

This material consisted of unsorted PBMCs, taken 4.2 years after starting antiretroviral therapy. The TCR comes from a man in his fifties or sixties with HIV. Here the chain combines TRBV5-1 and TRBJ2-7; the junction holds 8 bases that match TRBD1. The bases read TGCGCCAGCAGCCTCCGACAGGGGCCCTCCTACGAGCAGTACTTC. It encodes CASSLRQGPSYEQYF.